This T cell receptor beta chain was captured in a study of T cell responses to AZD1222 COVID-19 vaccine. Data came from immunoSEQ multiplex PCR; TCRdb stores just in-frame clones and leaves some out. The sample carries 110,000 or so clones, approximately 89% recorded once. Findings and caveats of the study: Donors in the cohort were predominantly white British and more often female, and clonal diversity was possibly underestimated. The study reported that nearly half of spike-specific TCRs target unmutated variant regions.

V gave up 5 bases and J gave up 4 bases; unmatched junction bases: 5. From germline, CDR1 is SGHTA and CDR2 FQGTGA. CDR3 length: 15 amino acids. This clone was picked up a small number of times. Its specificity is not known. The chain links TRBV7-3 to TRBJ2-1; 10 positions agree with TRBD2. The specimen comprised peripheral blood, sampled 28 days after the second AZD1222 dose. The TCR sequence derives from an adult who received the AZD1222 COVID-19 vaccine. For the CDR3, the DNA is TGTGCCAGCAGCCCCCTAGCGGGGGCTTACAATGAGCAGTTCTTC. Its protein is CASSPLAGAYNEQFF.